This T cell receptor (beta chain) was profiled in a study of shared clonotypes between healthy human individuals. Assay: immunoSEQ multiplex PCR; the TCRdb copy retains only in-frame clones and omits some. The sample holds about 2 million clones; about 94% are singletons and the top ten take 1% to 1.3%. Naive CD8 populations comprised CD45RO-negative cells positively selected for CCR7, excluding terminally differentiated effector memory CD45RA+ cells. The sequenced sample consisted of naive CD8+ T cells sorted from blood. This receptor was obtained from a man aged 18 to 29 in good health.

CDR3 in amino acids: CASSESGRWGGVYGYTF. For the CDR3, the DNA is TGTGCCAGCAGTGAATCGGGCCGTTGGGGGGGCGTCTATGGCTACACCTTC. The chain combines TRBV6-1 with TRBJ1-2; weak D call: TRBD1 (6 bases). V shed 2 bases and J shed 4 bases, with 20 bases lying between them. This CDR3 has 17 amino acids. In germline, CDR1 is MNHNS, CDR2 SASEGT.